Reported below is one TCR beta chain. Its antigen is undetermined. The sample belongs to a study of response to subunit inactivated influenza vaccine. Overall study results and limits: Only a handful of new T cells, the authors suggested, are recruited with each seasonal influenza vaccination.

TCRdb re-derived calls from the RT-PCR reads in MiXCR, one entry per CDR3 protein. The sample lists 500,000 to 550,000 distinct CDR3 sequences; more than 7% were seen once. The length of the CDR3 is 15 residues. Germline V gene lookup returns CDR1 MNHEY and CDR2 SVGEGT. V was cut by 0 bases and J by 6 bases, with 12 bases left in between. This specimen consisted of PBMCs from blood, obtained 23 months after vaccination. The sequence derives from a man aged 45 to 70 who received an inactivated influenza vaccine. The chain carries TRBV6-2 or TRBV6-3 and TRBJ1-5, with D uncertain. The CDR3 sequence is CASSYSRWSFQPQHF. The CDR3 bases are TGTGCCAGCAGTTACTCGAGATGGTCTTTTCAGCCCCAGCATTTT.